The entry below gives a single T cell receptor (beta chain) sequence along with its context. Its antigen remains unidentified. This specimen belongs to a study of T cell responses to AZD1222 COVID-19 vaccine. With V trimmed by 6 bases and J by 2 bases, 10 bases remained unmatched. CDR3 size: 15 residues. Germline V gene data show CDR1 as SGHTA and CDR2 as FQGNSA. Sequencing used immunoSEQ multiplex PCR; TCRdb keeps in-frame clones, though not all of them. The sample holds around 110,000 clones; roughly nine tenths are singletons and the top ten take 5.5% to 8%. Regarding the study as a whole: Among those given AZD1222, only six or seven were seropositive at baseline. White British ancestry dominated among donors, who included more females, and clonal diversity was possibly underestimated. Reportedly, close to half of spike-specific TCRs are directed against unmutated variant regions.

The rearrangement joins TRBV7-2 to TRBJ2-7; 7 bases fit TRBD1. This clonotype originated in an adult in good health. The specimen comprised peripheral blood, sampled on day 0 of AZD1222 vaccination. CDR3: CASSTSQGSTYEQYF. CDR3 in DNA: TGTGCCAGCAGTACATCACAGGGGAGCACCTACGAGCAGTACTTC. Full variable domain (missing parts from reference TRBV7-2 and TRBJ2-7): GAGVSQSPSNKVTEKGKDVELRCDPISGHTALYWYRQSLGQGLEFLIYFQGNSAPDKSGLPSDRFSAERTGGSVSTLTIQRTQQEDSAVYLCASSTSQGSTYEQYFGPGTRLTVT.